What follows are 23 T cell receptor beta chains derived from one specimen sequenced in a study of PD-1 blockade in classical Hodgkin lymphoma. Sequenced by immunoSEQ multiplex PCR; TCRdb stores in-frame clones only, minus some. The sample shows some 100,000 clones, around 89% of them seen only once. Each patient experienced a relapse that followed autologous stem cell transplantation, and brentuximab vedotin exposure varied. This material consisted of peripheral blood mononuclear cells (PBMCs), taken before the second cycle of nivolumab. Source of these receptors: a human donor with classical Hodgkin lymphoma.

The V gene is TRBV15, the J gene TRBJ2-7, with 7 bases fitting TRBD1. Germline V gene lookup returns CDR1 LNHNV and CDR2 YYDKDF (reference sequence). J lost 1 base, V lost 1 base, and 13 bases had no gene match. The CDR3 is made up of 18 amino acids. CDR3 nucleotide sequence: TGTGCCACCAGCAGAGCGTGGGGTGGGGACAGAGGGTCCTACGAGCAGTACTTC. The encoded protein is CATSRAWGGDRGSYEQYF.

The chain links TRBV28 to TRBJ1-4, with D unclear. The CDR3 runs 13 residues. Trimming took off 2 bases at V and 4 bases at J, with 5 bases between the two ends. The germline V gene encodes CDR1 MDHEN and CDR2 SYDVKM. The CDR3 spells CASSLRVNEKLFF. The CDR3 DNA reads TGTGCCAGCAGTTTAAGGGTTAATGAAAAACTGTTTTTT.

V and J are TRBV7-2 and TRBJ1-6, with TRBD1 as a possible D gene (5 bases). V gave up 5 bases and J gave up 9 bases, with 14 bases separating them. CDR1 is SGHTA and CDR2 is FQGNSA in the germline V gene. This CDR3 is built from 14 residues. The chain's CDR3 is CASSPGRSSSPLHF. The CDR3 nucleotides read TGTGCCAGCAGCCCGGGACGTTCCAGTTCACCCCTCCACTTT.

As concerns this clone: At the DNA level, this CDR3 is encoded by other sequences in the same sample as well. The CDR3 sequence: CASSLLGGTYEQYF. The DNA of the CDR3 is TGCGCCAGCAGCTTGCTAGGGGGAACCTACGAGCAGTACTTC. The V call is TRBV5-1, the J call TRBJ2-7; possible D gene TRBD1, 6 bases. The CDR3 spans 14 residues. V was pared by 1 base and J by 2 bases, with 10 bases between. CDR1 SGHRS and CDR2 YFSETQ come from the germline V gene.

This clone showed up just a few times. The chain recombines TRBV7-8 with TRBJ2-7; D unclear. The CDR3 length is 12 residues. V shed 5 bases and J shed 3 bases, with 8 bases lying between them. Germline-derived CDR1 and CDR2 are SGHVS and FQNEAQ. CDR3 region: CASSPHNYEQYF. CDR3 in DNA: TGTGCCAGCAGCCCTCATAACTACGAGCAGTACTTC.

The chain links TRBV29-1 to TRBJ2-3; D remains ambiguous. This CDR3 is built from 13 residues. Germline CDR1 is SQVTM and CDR2 is ANQGSEA. V lost 0 bases and J lost 6, with 10 bases in between. The CDR3 coding sequence is TGCAGCGTTGAAGATTCGGGTTATGATACGCAGTATTTT. Residues: CSVEDSGYDTQYF.

V gene TRBV7-2 combines with J gene TRBJ2-3; 12 bases are shared with TRBD2. The CDR3 spans 16 residues. Germline CDR1 and CDR2: SGHTA and FQGNSA. The ends lost 5 bases at V and 4 bases at J; junction bases unmatched: 7. In DNA form, the CDR3 reads TGTGCCAGCAGCAAGGGAGCTAGCGGGGGGGCAGATACGCAGTATTTT. Encoded protein: CASSKGASGGADTQYF.

Only one count was recorded for this clone. This chain links TRBV10-3 with TRBJ2-7; D not certain. The germline V and J ends were trimmed by 3 bases and 3 bases, with 9 bases remaining between them. The germline V gene encodes CDR1 ENHRY and CDR2 SYGVKD. This CDR3 has 13 residues. Here the CDR3 DNA reads TGTGCCATCAGTGACGGACGGATCTACGAGCAGTACTTC. This codes for CAISDGRIYEQYF.

J is TRBJ1-3 and V is TRBV6-5; 7 nucleotides line up with TRBD1. The length of the CDR3 is 15 residues. Germline CDR1 is MNHEY and CDR2 is SVGAGI. Losses at the gene ends were 2 bases for V and 2 bases for J; bases not matched to a gene: 3. The CDR3 loop reads CASSYEGTAGNTIYF. The CDR3 DNA reads TGTGCCAGCAGTTACGAGGGGACAGCTGGAAACACCATATATTTT.

The gene calls are TRBV5-1 and TRBJ2-3; D gene uncertain. Deletions cut 0 bases from V and 3 bases from J, with 8 bases between. Germline lookup yields CDR1 SGHRS and CDR2 YFSETQ. The CDR3 covers 14 residues. Written as DNA, the CDR3 is TGCGCCAGCAGCTTGGGGGGAAGTACAGATACGCAGTATTTT. Protein product: CASSLGGSTDTQYF.

The chain joins TRBV18 to TRBJ1-2; D perhaps matches TRBD1 (5 bases). There are 12 residues in the CDR3. Germline V lookup: CDR1 KGHSH, CDR2 LQKENI. V was clipped by 4 bases and J by 4 bases, with 7 bases between them. For the CDR3, the DNA is TGTGCCAGCTCACAAGACAGCTATGGCTACACCTTC. Translation gives CASSQDSYGYTF.

The chain has TRBV19 and TRBJ1-1; D remains unclear. This CDR3 is 13 amino acids long. Between the trimmed V and J ends, which lost 4 bases and 0 bases, there was a span of 6 bases. Germline CDR1 and CDR2: LNHDA and SQIVND (reference sequence). CDR3 DNA: TGTGCCAGTAGTAACACCATGAACACTGAAGCTTTCTTT. This sequence encodes CASSNTMNTEAFF.

The CDR3 coding sequence is TGTGCCAGCAGCGGGGTTCTTGATTGGAGTGGCACTGAAGCTTTCTTT. Its translation is CASSGVLDWSGTEAFF. This chain connects TRBV5-4 to TRBJ1-1, with unresolved D. Germline assignment: CDR1 SGHNT and CDR2 YYREEE (reference sequence). The V end was cut by 4 bases, the J end by 4 bases, with 20 bases between. The CDR3 sequence is 16 residues long.

The count of this clone is one. Within the sample, other DNA sequences also encode this same CDR3. The chain joins TRBV6-5 to TRBJ1-3; no clear D. The CDR3 has 15 amino acids. V was clipped by 3 bases and J by 0 bases, with 9 bases between them. Germline-derived CDR1 and CDR2 are MNHEY and SVGAGI. CDR3 in amino acids: CASSYSGGSGNTIYF. The CDR3 DNA reads as TGTGCCAGCAGTTATTCCGGAGGCTCTGGAAACACCATATATTTT.

J is TRBJ1-2 and V is TRBV7-8, with D possibly matching TRBD1 (5 bases). Per the germline V gene, CDR1 is SGHVS and CDR2 is FQNEAQ. V gave up 3 bases and J gave up 5 bases, with 16 bases separating them. The CDR3 contains 15 residues. Here the CDR3 reads CASSFGRTEGYGYTF. The CDR3, as DNA: TGTGCCAGCAGCTTCGGAAGGACGGAGGGGTATGGCTACACCTTC.

The rearrangement joins TRBV30 to TRBJ2-1, with 14 positions matching TRBD2. CDR1 and CDR2 from the germline V gene are GTSNPN and SVGIG (reference sequence). The CDR3 is 15 amino acids. V shed 4 bases, J shed 8 bases, and the junction held 7 bases outside the gene matches. CDR3 in amino acids: CAWIGTSGGPHEQFF. CDR3 bases: TGTGCCTGGATTGGGACTAGCGGGGGCCCCCATGAGCAGTTCTTC.

This clone was picked up one time. The chain carries TRBV4-1 and TRBJ2-5; D is undetermined. With 5 bases removed from V and 0 bases from J, the gap between germline ends came to 7 bases. This CDR3 spans 13 amino acids. Per the germline V gene, CDR1 is MGHRA and CDR2 is YSYEKL. CDR3 loop: CASSSLNQETQYF. The CDR3 nucleotides are TGCGCCAGCAGCTCCTTAAACCAAGAGACCCAGTACTTC.

The V and J genes are TRBV6-6 and TRBJ1-5; TRBD1 aligns across 7 bases. This CDR3 spans 14 amino acids. Germline V gene sequence: CDR1 MNHNY, CDR2 SVGAGI (reference sequence). J was trimmed by 10 bases and V by 2 bases; bases with no gene match: 8. The CDR3 loop is CASSYPDRIGPQHF. The CDR3 bases are TGTGCCAGCAGTTACCCGGACAGGATAGGTCCCCAGCATTTT.

As for this clone: At one of its ends the junction is not consistent with the germline gene, which may arise from a read error. This CDR3 is also generated by other DNA sequences in the sample. CDR3 amino acids: CASSPSGQPQHF. Written as DNA, the CDR3 is TGCGCCAGCAGCCCCTCGGGTCAGCCCCAGCATTTT. V is TRBV7-8 and J is TRBJ1-5; D unresolved. The CDR3 is 12 amino acids. Germline V CDR1 and CDR2: SGHVS, FQNEAQ.

The chain uses TRBV7-2 and TRBJ1-2, with 7 bases identical to TRBD1. V trimming: 5 bases; J trimming: 5 bases; junction bases outside the gene matches: 14. The V gene's germline CDR1 is SGHTA and CDR2 FQGNSA. CDR3 length equals 16 residues. CDR3: CASSPSISTGPYGYTF. The CDR3 bases are TGTGCCAGCAGCCCAAGCATTTCGACAGGGCCTTATGGCTACACCTTC.

The chain employs TRBV25-1 and TRBJ2-7; D ambiguous. Trimming shortened V by 6 bases and J by 3 bases, and 12 bases separated the two germline ends. The CDR3 has 13 residues. Looked up from germline, CDR1 is MGHDK and CDR2 is SYGVNS. CDR3 residues: CASSPALLYEQYF. CDR3 DNA sequence: TGTGCCAGCAGCCCGGCCCTCCTCTACGAGCAGTACTTC.

The chain is built from TRBV4-1 and TRBJ1-6; D may be TRBD1 (6 bases). V was pared by 2 bases and J by 9 bases, with 17 bases between. The CDR3 has 16 amino acids. The germline gives CDR1 MGHRA, CDR2 YSYEKL. The CDR3 nucleotides are TGCGCCAGCAGCCAATCGTTCGGACAGCTAAGTTCACCCCTCCACTTT. It specifies CASSQSFGQLSSPLHF.

The chain combines TRBV5-6 with TRBJ1-2, with TRBD1 identical over 7 bases. Germline V gives CDR1 SGHDT, CDR2 YYEEEE. V trimming: 0 bases; J trimming: 2 bases; junction bases outside the gene matches: 7. This CDR3 region has 16 residues. CDR3 amino acids: CASSLDPGQVNYGYTF. The CDR3 bases are TGTGCCAGCAGCTTGGACCCTGGACAGGTCAACTATGGCTACACCTTC.